This T cell receptor beta chain was sequenced during a study of molecular identifiers for immune sequencing clone quantification. General study points: For effector cells, clones above 20 RNA copies held over 98% of molecules; for naive cells, under 1%.

As to this clonotype: Its antigen is as yet unknown.

V lost 3 bases, J lost 2 bases, and 3 bases lay in between. This CDR3 comprises 11 residues. Germline-derived CDR1 and CDR2 are DFQATT and SNEGSKA (reference sequence). One entry per CDR3 protein, called by TCRdb with MiXCR from the PCR reads. The sample shows around 460,000 distinct CDR3 sequences, 20% to 25% of them seen only once. The V gene is TRBV20-1, the J gene TRBJ2-3; D not certain. Sequences were obtained from naive CD8+ T cells from blood, with Jurkat cell RNA spiked in. Stated subset: FACS-sorted CD8+CD4-CCR7+CD45RA+ naive T cells. The source is a human donor in good health. Some libraries in this study had Jurkat cell RNA spiked in. CDR3 region: CSARPTDTQYF. The CDR3 region has the DNA TGCAGTGCTAGGCCCACAGATACGCAGTATTTT.